This is a list of T cell receptor beta chains from one sample in a study of OX40 agonist ivuxolimab in advanced cancers. Some clones are missing from TCRdb's copy, which holds only in-frame ones; the method was immunoSEQ multiplex PCR. Of 65,000 to 75,000 clones listed, approximately 90% were seen once; the top ten hold 0.4% to 0.5%. This material consisted of CD4+ or CD8+ T cells sorted from blood, taken in a trial of the OX40 agonist ivuxolimab. The receptors derive from an adult with an advanced solid tumor such as melanoma, head and neck, liver or kidney cancer. CDR3s include the opening cysteine and the closing phenylalanine or tryptophan. The D gene is left open where the match is weak. Clone size is shown for a subset of rows, as once, few, many or a class of expanded clone.

TRBV7-2	.	.	TRBJ2-5	CASSLATGFQETQYF
TRBV6-5	.	.	TRBJ2-1	CASRDRDEQFF
TRBV7-2	.	.	TRBJ1-1	CASSRGDTEAFF
TRBV7-8	.	.	TRBJ2-7	CASSFLRHGVYEQYF
TRBV2	.	TRBD1	TRBJ1-6	CASSGGTGYSPLHF
TRBV18	.	TRBD2	TRBJ2-1	CASSPETSGIGEQFF
TRBV2	.	TRBD2	TRBJ2-1	CASVDSGPEYNEQFF
TRBV2	.	.	TRBJ1-5	CASSAQSPTLNQPQHF
TRBV18	.	.	TRBJ1-2	CASSPGALGGYTF
TRBV28	.	.	TRBJ1-2	CASSLSGDGYTF
TRBV6-1	.	TRBD1	TRBJ2-7	CASTWTGYEQYF
TRBV12-5	.	TRBD1	TRBJ1-5	CASGLVIGGTGNQPQHF
TRBV4-3	.	.	TRBJ1-2	CASSQVRESYGYTF
TRBV7-2	.	.	TRBJ1-1	CASSLASGSLILFF
TRBV11-2	.	.	TRBJ2-5	CASSSPSGVFQETQYF
TRBV28	.	.	TRBJ2-1	CASSSDGTYNEQFF
TRBV30	once	TRBD2	TRBJ2-5	CAWSWGGQETQYF